The 9 T cell receptor beta chains below all came from one sample that was sequenced in a study of blood T cells in healthy people across ages. PCR was performed a second time for about 6 to 11 cycles using a sample-barcoded 5' primer and a J-beta primer mix. TCRdb re-derived calls from the 5' RACE reads in MiXCR, one entry per CDR3 protein. The table includes around 1,000,000 distinct CDR3 sequences, under 30% detected once. This same sample was also part of a study on T cells of mothers and their children.

Sequenced sample: blood. The receptors were gathered from a girl aged 2-15 years in good health.

This clonotype was seen a few times. The chain combines TRBV20-1 with TRBJ2-7; 9 bases fit TRBD2. J was trimmed by 1 base and V by 5 bases; bases with no gene match: 12. The germline V gene encodes CDR1 DFQATT and CDR2 SNEGSKA (reference sequence). The length of the CDR3 is 16 residues. The CDR3 loop is CSAQPPKGLASYEQYF. The CDR3 DNA follows: TGCAGTGCTCAACCCCCCAAGGGACTAGCATCCTACGAGCAGTACTTC.

J is TRBJ2-5 and V is TRBV27; perhaps TRBD2 as D (6 bases). Germline V gene data show CDR1 as MNHEY and CDR2 as SMNVEV (reference sequence). Trimming left V 1 base short and J 3 bases short, with 9 bases between. The length of the CDR3 is 14 residues. The CDR3 DNA reads TGTGCCAGCAGTTTATTGCGGGATAAAGAGACCCAGTACTTC. Amino acid sequence: CASSLLRDKETQYF.

This rearrangement joins TRBV6-2 or TRBV6-3 to TRBJ2-1, with 9 bases aligning to TRBD2. Germline CDR1 and CDR2: MNHEY and SVGEGT. CDR3 length: 14 residues. V lost 4 bases to trimming and J lost 9 bases; unmatched junction nucleotides: 7. CDR3 nucleotides: TGTGCCAGCAGTTTTAGCGGGGGCGCTGGTGAGCAGTTCTTC. It codes for CASSFSGGAGEQFF.

The chain uses TRBV27 and TRBJ1-6; unclear D gene. The CDR3 is made up of 15 amino acids. The germline CDR1 and CDR2 sequences are MNHEY and SMNVEV (reference sequence). Between the trimmed V and J ends, which lost 6 bases and 9 bases, there was a span of 18 bases. The CDR3 sequence is CASSPRQDRGSPLHF. CDR3 DNA sequence: TGTGCCAGCAGCCCCAGGCAGGACCGCGGTTCACCCCTCCACTTT.

This clonotype came up a few times. The chain couples TRBV21-1 to TRBJ2-3; the table's D call of TRBD2 was not tested on the DNA. TRBV21-1 is a listed pseudogene. This CDR3 is 16 amino acids long. The CDR3 nucleotides are TGTGCCAGCAGCAAAGGCGCGGGACTATTCACAGATACGCAGTATTTT. This gives the protein CASSKGAGLFTDTQYF.

This clonotype has just a few counts. The V gene is TRBV2, the J gene TRBJ1-5; no clear D gene. Germline V gene sequence: CDR1 SNHLY, CDR2 FYNNEI. Trimming removed 3 bases from V and 1 base from J, with 16 bases in between. The CDR3 sequence is 17 residues long. CDR3 in DNA: TGTGCCAGCAGTGACCTCCTCGACGGAGGGAGCAATCAGCCCCAGCATTTT. Its translation is CASSDLLDGGSNQPQHF.

This clonotype was found a few times. Relative to the germline gene, one junction end is altered; a read error may explain this. V is TRBV28 and J is TRBJ1-1, with D uncertain. This CDR3 comprises 12 residues. The germline CDR1 and CDR2 sequences are MDHEN and SYDVKM. The CDR3 region has the DNA TGTGCCAGCAGGGGATGGAACCCTGAAGCTTTCTTT. Translation: CASRGWNPEAFF.

The chain employs TRBV20-1 and TRBJ2-1, with D maybe TRBD1 (7 bases). Trimming took 0 bases from V and 5 from J, leaving 14 bases between them. Germline lookup yields CDR1 DFQATT and CDR2 SNEGSKA (reference sequence). The CDR3 loop spans 15 amino acids. The CDR3: CSARDLAGGNNEQFF. The CDR3 DNA reads as TGCAGTGCTAGAGATTTGGCAGGGGGGAACAATGAGCAGTTCTTC.

This chain links TRBV5-1 with TRBJ2-5, with 11 bases aligning to TRBD2. The CDR3 consists of 16 residues. The V segment lost 3 bases and the J segment 4 bases; nucleotides outside the gene matches: 8. The germline V gene encodes CDR1 SGHRS and CDR2 YFSETQ. Here the CDR3 DNA reads TGCGCCAGCAGCTCGACCCTAGCGGGGGGACTAGAGACCCAGTACTTC. Amino acid sequence: CASSSTLAGGLETQYF.